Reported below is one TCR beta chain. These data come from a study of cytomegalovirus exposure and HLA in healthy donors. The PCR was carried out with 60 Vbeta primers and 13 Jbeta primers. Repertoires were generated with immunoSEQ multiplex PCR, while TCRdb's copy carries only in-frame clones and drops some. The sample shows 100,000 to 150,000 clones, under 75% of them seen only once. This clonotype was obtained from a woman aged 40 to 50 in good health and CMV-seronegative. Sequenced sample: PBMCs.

This CDR3 is CASSQEEWSSYNEQFF. The CDR3, as DNA: TGTGCCAGCAGCCAAGAGGAGTGGAGCTCCTACAATGAGCAGTTCTTC. The chain has TRBV4-2 and TRBJ2-1; D unclear. CDR1 and CDR2 from the germline V gene are LGHNA and YNFKEQ. This CDR3 spans 16 amino acids. Between the trimmed V and J ends, which lost 0 bases and 0 bases, there was a span of 9 bases.